This T cell receptor (beta chain) comes out of a study of T cells in Graves' hyperthyroidism and ophthalmopathy. TCR beta CDR3 regions were amplified from RNA transcripts. With the HTBI primer set, the TCR CDR3 went through a first round of RT-PCR. TCRdb fed the multiplex PCR reads into MiXCR, producing one record per CDR3 protein. The profile shows under 250,000 distinct CDR3 sequences, about a sixth of them singletons. In this sample, this clonotype turned up many times. The target antigen is unknown. With 3 bases clipped from V and 5 bases from J, the junction kept 11 bases outside the gene matches. This CDR3 is built from 16 residues. Looked up from germline, CDR1 is KGHSH and CDR2 is LQKENI. Patients showing uncontrolled infection, other autoimmune disease, pregnancy or lactation were ineligible. Study conclusions and caveats: Before onset, by a median of about seven months, the model predicted ophthalmopathy. Most thyroid clonotypes with frequency above 0.001 were detected in blood. Ophthalmopathy was separated from stable hyperthyroidism by a 13 V-J model.

The gene calls are TRBV18 and TRBJ1-1; 8 nucleotides line up with TRBD1. The sample taken for sequencing was blood. This receptor was identified in a woman aged 50 to 60 with Graves' hyperthyroidism. The DNA of the CDR3 is TGTGCCAGCTCACCTTTGGACAGGGATTTGTGGACTGAAGCTTTCTTT. Translation: CASSPLDRDLWTEAFF.